This T cell receptor (beta chain) derives from a study of beta chain features in type 1 diabetes. Notes on the study in general: Significant though moderate, a shortening of TCRB CDR3s appeared in all four CD4+ subsets of Type 1 diabetes patients. VDJ junctions sequenced from type 1 diabetes patients showed fewer insertions and more deletions.

Sequencing targeted expressed TCRB transcripts, as all isolated RNA had been reverse transcribed. The repertoire was sequenced with immunoSEQ multiplex PCR; TCRdb's copy has only in-frame clones and lacks some. The repertoire holds a few hundred thousand clones, approximately 13% seen once, with about 0.02% in the top ten. There are 13 residues in the CDR3. Germline-derived CDR1 and CDR2 are GTSNPN and SVGIG (reference sequence). V was pared by 0 bases and J by 7 bases, with 3 bases of the junction left unmatched. To note about this clone: The antigen is not known.

The specimen sequenced was naive CD4+ T cells from blood. The TCR was taken from a man aged 25 to 40 with type 1 diabetes. The chain is built from TRBV30 and TRBJ1-5; 7 bases line up with TRBD1. This chain's CDR3 is CAWSVQGEQPQHF. The CDR3 bases are TGTGCCTGGAGTGTTCAGGGGGAACAGCCCCAGCATTTT.